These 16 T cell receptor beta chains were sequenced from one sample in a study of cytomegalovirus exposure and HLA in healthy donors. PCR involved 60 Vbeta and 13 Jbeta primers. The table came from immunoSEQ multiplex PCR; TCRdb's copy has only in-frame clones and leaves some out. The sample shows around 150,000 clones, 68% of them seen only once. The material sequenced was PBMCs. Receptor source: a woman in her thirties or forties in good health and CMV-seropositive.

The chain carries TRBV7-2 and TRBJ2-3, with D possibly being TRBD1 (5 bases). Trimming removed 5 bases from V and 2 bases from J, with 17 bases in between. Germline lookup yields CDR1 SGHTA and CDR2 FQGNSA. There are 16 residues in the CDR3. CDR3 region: CASSQGRKDNTDTQYF. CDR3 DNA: TGTGCCAGCAGCCAGGGCAGGAAGGATAACACAGATACGCAGTATTTT.

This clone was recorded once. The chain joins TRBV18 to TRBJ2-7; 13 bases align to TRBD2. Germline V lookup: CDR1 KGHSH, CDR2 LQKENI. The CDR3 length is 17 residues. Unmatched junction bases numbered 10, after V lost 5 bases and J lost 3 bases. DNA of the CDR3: TGTGCCAGCTCAACCGGGACTAGCGGGATGATTGGCTACGAGCAGTACTTC. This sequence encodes CASSTGTSGMIGYEQYF.

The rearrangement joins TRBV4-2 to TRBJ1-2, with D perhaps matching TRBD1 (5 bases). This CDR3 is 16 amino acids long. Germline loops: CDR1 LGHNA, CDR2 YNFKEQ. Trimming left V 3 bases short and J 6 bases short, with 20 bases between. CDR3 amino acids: CASSQAVIGEGNGYTF. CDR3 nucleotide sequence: TGTGCCAGCAGCCAGGCCGTGATAGGGGAGGGGAATGGCTACACCTTC.

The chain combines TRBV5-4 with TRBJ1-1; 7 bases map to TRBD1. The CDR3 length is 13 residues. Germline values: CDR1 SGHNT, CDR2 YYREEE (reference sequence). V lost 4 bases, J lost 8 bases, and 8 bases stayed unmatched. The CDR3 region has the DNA TGTGCCAGCAGCGCGTCAGGGGGTTGGGAAGCTTTCTTT. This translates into CASSASGGWEAFF.

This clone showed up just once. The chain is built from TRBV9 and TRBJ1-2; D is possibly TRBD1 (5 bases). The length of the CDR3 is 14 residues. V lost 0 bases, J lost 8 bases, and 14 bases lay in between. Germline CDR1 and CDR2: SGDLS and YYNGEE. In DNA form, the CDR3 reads TGTGCCAGCAGCGTAGAAGGGCAGGGAGGCGGCTACACCTTC. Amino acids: CASSVEGQGGGYTF.

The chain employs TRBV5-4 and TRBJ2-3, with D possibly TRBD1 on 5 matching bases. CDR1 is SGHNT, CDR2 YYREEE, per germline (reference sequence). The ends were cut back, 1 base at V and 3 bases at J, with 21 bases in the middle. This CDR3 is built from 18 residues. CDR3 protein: CASSLFSLGAWVTDTQYF. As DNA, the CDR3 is TGTGCCAGCAGCTTGTTTTCGTTAGGGGCTTGGGTGACAGATACGCAGTATTTT.

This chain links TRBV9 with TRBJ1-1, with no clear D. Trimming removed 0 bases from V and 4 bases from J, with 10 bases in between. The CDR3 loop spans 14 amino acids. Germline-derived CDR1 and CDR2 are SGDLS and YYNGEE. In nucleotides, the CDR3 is TGTGCCAGCAGCGTAGCTACCCACGGCACTGAAGCTTTCTTT. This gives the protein CASSVATHGTEAFF.

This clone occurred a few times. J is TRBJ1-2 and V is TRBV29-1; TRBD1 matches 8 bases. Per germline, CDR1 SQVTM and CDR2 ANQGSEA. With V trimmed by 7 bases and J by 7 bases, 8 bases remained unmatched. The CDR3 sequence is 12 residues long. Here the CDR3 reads CSGLQGDSGYTF. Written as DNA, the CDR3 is TGCAGCGGACTACAGGGGGATAGTGGCTACACCTTC.

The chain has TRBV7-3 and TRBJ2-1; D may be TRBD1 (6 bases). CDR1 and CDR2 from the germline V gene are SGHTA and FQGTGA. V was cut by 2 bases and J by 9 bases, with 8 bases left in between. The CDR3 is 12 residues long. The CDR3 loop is CASSLEGVEQFF. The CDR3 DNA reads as TGTGCCAGCAGCTTAGAGGGGGTTGAGCAGTTCTTC.

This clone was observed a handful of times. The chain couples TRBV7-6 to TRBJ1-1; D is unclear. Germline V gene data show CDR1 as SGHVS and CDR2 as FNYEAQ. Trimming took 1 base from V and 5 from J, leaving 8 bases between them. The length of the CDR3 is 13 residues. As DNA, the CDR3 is TGTGCCAGCAGCTTAGGCGGATGGACTGAAGCTTTCTTT. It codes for CASSLGGWTEAFF.

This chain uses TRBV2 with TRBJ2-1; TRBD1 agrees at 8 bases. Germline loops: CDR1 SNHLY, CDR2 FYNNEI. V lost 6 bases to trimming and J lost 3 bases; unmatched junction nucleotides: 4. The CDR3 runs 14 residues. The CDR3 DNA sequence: TGTGCCAGCAGCCCCGGGACAGGCTACAATGAGCAGTTCTTC. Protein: CASSPGTGYNEQFF.

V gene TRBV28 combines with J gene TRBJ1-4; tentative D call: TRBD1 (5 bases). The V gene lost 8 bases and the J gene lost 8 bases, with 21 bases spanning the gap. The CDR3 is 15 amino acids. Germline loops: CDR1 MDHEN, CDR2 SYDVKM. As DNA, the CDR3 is TGTGCCAGCCGTCCAGGACACGTCGCGGGGGAAAAACTGTTTTTT. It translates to CASRPGHVAGEKLFF.

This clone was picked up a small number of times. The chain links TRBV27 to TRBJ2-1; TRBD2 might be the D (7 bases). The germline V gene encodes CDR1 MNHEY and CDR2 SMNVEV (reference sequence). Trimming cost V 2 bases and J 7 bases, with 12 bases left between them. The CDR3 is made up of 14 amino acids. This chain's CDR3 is CASSLAGASNEQFF. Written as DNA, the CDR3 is TGTGCCAGCAGTTTAGCGGGGGCCTCGAATGAGCAGTTCTTC.

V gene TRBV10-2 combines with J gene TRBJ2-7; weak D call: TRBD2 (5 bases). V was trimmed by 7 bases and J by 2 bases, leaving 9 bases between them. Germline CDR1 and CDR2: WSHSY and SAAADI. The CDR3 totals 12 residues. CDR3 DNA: TGCGCCAGCAATCCGGGAACCTACGAGCAGTACTTC. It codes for CASNPGTYEQYF.

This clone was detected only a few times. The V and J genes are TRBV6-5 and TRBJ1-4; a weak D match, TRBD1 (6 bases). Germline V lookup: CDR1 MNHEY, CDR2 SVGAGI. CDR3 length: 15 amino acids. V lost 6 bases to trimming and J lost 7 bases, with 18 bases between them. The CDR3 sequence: CASSLTQGLGEKLFF. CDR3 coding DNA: TGTGCCAGCAGCTTGACACAGGGCTTAGGTGAAAAACTGTTTTTT.

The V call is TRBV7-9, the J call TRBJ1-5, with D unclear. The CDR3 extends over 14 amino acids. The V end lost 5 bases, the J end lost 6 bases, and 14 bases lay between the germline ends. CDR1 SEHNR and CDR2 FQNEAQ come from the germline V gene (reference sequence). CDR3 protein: CASSVSGGIQPQHF. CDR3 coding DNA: TGTGCCAGCAGCGTTAGCGGAGGTATTCAGCCCCAGCATTTT.